Following are 10 T cell receptor beta chains from one sample sequenced in a study of T cells in Graves' hyperthyroidism and ophthalmopathy. Authors of the study amplified TCR beta CDR3 regions from RNA transcripts. A first-round RT-PCR of the TCR CDR3 used the HTBI primer set. Each CDR3 protein gets one entry after TCRdb re-called the multiplex PCR reads with MiXCR. The table includes 250,000 to 300,000 distinct CDR3 sequences, about 14% detected once. Sequences were obtained from blood. The receptors derive from a woman between 25 and 40 years old with Graves' hyperthyroidism that later progressed to Graves' ophthalmopathy.

The rearrangement links TRBV2 to TRBJ2-5; D tentatively reads TRBD1 or TRBD2 (6 bases each). V dropped 8 bases and J dropped 6 bases, with 19 bases sitting between them. The CDR3 is 14 amino acids. CDR1 and CDR2 from the germline V gene are SNHLY and FYNNEI. The CDR3 loop reads CASGGLGSGKTQYF. The CDR3 nucleotides are TGTGCCAGCGGGGGGCTGGGGAGTGGGAAGACCCAGTACTTC. Supplemented by reference TRBV2 and TRBJ2-5, the full variable domain reads EPEVTQTPSHQVTQMGQEVILRCVPISNHLYFYWYRQILGQKVEFLVSFYNNEISEKSEIFDDQFSVERPDGSNFTLKIRSTKLEDSAMYFCASGGLGSGKTQYFGPGTRLLVL.

This clonotype was counted at least ten times. V usage is TRBV28 and J usage is TRBJ2-1, with D maybe TRBD2 (5 bases). Trimming removed 5 bases at V and 5 bases at J, with 10 bases between. The germline gives CDR1 MDHEN, CDR2 SYDVKM. The CDR3 spans 13 residues. The CDR3 DNA reads TGTGCCAGCAGTGTCCGGACTGACAATGAGCAGTTCTTC. Protein: CASSVRTDNEQFF.

This clonotype was picked up many times. The chain is built from TRBV3-1 and TRBJ2-3, with D perhaps TRBD2 (6 bases). In germline, CDR1 is LGHDT, CDR2 YNNKEL (reference sequence). V lost 2 bases and J 8 bases, leaving 20 bases between the germline ends. The CDR3 runs to 16 residues. DNA of the CDR3: TGTGCCAGCAGCCAATATTCCGGACAAGGGACTCGTACGCAGTATTTT. The encoded protein is CASSQYSGQGTRTQYF.

The rearrangement joins TRBV9 to TRBJ2-1; D is possibly TRBD1 or TRBD2 (6 bases each). From germline, CDR1 is SGDLS and CDR2 YYNGEE. The length of the CDR3 is 15 residues. The V gene lost 4 bases and the J gene lost 7 bases, with 18 bases spanning the gap. The CDR3 region is CASSPIPGGTNEQFF. In DNA form, the CDR3 reads TGTGCCAGCAGCCCGATACCAGGAGGGACAAATGAGCAGTTCTTC.

This clonotype was seen many times. The gene calls are TRBV4-1 and TRBJ2-7, with a possible D match to TRBD1 (5 bases). Germline values: CDR1 MGHRA, CDR2 YSYEKL. The CDR3 contains 16 residues. V dropped 0 bases and J dropped 2 bases, with 14 bases sitting between them. CDR3 in amino acids: CASSQDQAARAYEQYF. Here the CDR3 DNA reads TGCGCCAGCAGCCAAGATCAGGCGGCCAGGGCCTACGAGCAGTACTTC.

This clonotype was seen only a few times. The chain employs TRBV27 and TRBJ2-3, with TRBD2 matching 9 bases. V shed 2 bases, J shed 4 bases, and the junction held 13 bases outside the gene matches. Germline V gene data show CDR1 as MNHEY and CDR2 as SMNVEV (reference sequence). CDR3 length equals 18 residues. CDR3 DNA sequence: TGTGCCAGCAGTTTAGGGTCCGGGGGCGGGAGGGCCTCAGATACGCAGTATTTT. Translating it yields CASSLGSGGGRASDTQYF.

The table lists this clonotype with many counts. The J gene is TRBJ2-3, the V gene TRBV2; D ambiguous. The V and J ends lost 7 bases and 2 bases respectively, with 7 bases between them. CDR1 and CDR2 (germline): SNHLY, FYNNEI. The CDR3 has 12 residues. CDR3 nucleotides: TGTGCCAGCAAGGGCGACACAGATACGCAGTATTTT. The encoded protein is CASKGDTDTQYF.

This clonotype occurred many times. The chain links TRBV28 to TRBJ1-5; 9 bases are a match to TRBD1. The ends lost 6 bases at V and 8 bases at J; junction bases unmatched: 11. Germline-derived CDR1 and CDR2 are MDHEN and SYDVKM. The CDR3 runs to 15 residues. In DNA form, the CDR3 reads TGTGCCAGCAGCTCGATGGGACAGGGTTTGAAGCCCCAGCATTTT. This sequence encodes CASSSMGQGLKPQHF.

A word on this clonotype: Given a much more abundant clone one base away, this may be a read error. The rearrangement joins TRBV7-2 to TRBJ2-3; 7 nucleotides agree with TRBD2. Unmatched junction bases numbered 16, after V lost 5 bases and J lost 2 bases. This CDR3 is built from 18 residues. Per germline, CDR1 SGHTA and CDR2 FQGNSA. CDR3: CASSGWAGREISTDTQYF. The CDR3 DNA follows: TGTGCCAGCAGCGGCTGGGCGGGGAGGGAGATCTCCACAGATACGCAGTATTTT.

This clonotype was counted ten times or more. V is TRBV27 and J is TRBJ2-3; D uncertain. Deletions cut 2 bases from V and 0 bases from J, with 12 bases between. The length of the CDR3 is 16 residues. The germline gives CDR1 MNHEY, CDR2 SMNVEV (reference sequence). As DNA, the CDR3 is TGTGCCAGCAGTTTAAGGTGGGGTACTAGCACAGATACGCAGTATTTT. Amino acid sequence: CASSLRWGTSTDTQYF.